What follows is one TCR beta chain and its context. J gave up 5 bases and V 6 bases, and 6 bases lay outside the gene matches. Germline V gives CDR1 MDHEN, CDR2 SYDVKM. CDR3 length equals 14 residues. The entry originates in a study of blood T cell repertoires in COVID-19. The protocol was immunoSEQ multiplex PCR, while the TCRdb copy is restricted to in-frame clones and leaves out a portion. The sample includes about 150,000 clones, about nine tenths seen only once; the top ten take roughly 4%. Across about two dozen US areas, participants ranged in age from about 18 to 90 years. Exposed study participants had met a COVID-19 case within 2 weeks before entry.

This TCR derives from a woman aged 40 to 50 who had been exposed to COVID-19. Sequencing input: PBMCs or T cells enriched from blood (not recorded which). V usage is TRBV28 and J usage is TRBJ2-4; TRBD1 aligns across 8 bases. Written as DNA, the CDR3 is TGTGCCAGCAGCAAGGACAGGGTGCAAAACATTCAGTACTTC. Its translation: CASSKDRVQNIQYF. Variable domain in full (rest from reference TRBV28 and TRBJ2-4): DVKVTQSSRYLVKRTGEKVFLECVQDMDHENMFWYRQDPGLGLRLIYFSYDVKMKEKGDIPEGYSVSREKKERFSLILESASTNQTSMYLCASSKDRVQNIQYFGAGTRLSVL.